The 9 T cell receptor beta chains given below trace back to one sample, sequenced in a study of T cell repertoires in cytomegalovirus infection. TCRdb re-analysed the reads in MiXCR, keeping a single row per CDR3 protein. The sample shows a few hundred thousand distinct CDR3 sequences, 17% of them seen only once. The material sequenced was CD8+ T cells from PBMCs. Receptor source: a human donor in good health (CMV status not recorded). Some clones in this sample may be carry-over from other donors' samples.

In this sample, this clonotype turned up many times. J is TRBJ1-1 and V is TRBV11-3, with 8 bases that match TRBD1. The V segment lost 9 bases and the J segment 3 bases; nucleotides outside the gene matches: 9. Germline assignment: CDR1 SGHNT and CDR2 YENEEA. The CDR3 sequence is 14 residues long. In nucleotides, the CDR3 is TGTGCCAGTGTCCCCGACAGGGGCCACACTGAAGCTTTCTTT. It yields the protein CASVPDRGHTEAFF.

A few counts support this clonotype. The chain combines TRBV28 with TRBJ1-5; 9 nucleotides line up with TRBD1. The V and J ends lost 4 bases and 6 bases, in that order; junction bases with no gene match: 4. The CDR3 consists of 14 residues. Looked up from germline, CDR1 is MDHEN and CDR2 is SYDVKM. The CDR3 loop is CASSSTGGGQPQHF. DNA for the CDR3: TGTGCCAGCAGTTCAACAGGGGGCGGTCAGCCCCAGCATTTT.

V is TRBV12-3 or TRBV12-4 and J is TRBJ2-1; the D is unclear. This CDR3 comprises 15 residues. V lost 5 bases and J lost 0, with 11 bases in between. The CDR3 sequence: CASSPTGTSYNEQFF. The CDR3 coding sequence is TGTGCCAGCAGTCCGACGGGTACCTCCTACAATGAGCAGTTCTTC.

The chain carries TRBV5-4 and TRBJ2-7; D unresolved. Germline-derived CDR1 and CDR2 are SGHNT and YYREEE (reference sequence). The CDR3 spans 13 residues. V was trimmed by 0 bases and J by 2 bases, leaving 6 bases between them. For the CDR3, the DNA is TGTGCCAGCAGCTTGGAGGACGCCTACGAGCAGTACTTC. Residues: CASSLEDAYEQYF.

This clonotype has only a few counts. The rearrangement joins TRBV9 to TRBJ2-3; 9 nucleotides agree with TRBD1. The CDR3 runs 16 residues. CDR1 SGDLS and CDR2 YYNGEE come from the germline V gene. V dropped 0 bases and J dropped 3; count of bases not matched to a gene: 5. The CDR3 coding sequence is TGTGCCAGCAGCGTAGAGGGGACAGGGAGTACAGATACGCAGTATTTT. It codes for CASSVEGTGSTDTQYF.

This clonotype was observed at least ten times. The CDR3 DNA follows: TGTGCCAGCAGCTTAGGGTTCAGGGGGACAGGCTACAATGAGCAGTTCTTC. Translating it yields CASSLGFRGTGYNEQFF. The genes are TRBV7-2 and TRBJ2-1; 8 bases line up with TRBD1. The germline V gene encodes CDR1 SGHTA and CDR2 FQGNSA. The CDR3 extends over 17 amino acids. The trim removed 1 base at V and 3 bases at J, leaving 8 bases unmatched. Full variable domain (rest looked up from reference TRBV7-2 and TRBJ2-1): GAGVSQSPSNKVTEKGKDVELRCDPISGHTALYWYRQSLGQGLEFLIYFQGNSAPDKSGLPSDRFSAERTGGSVSTLTIQRTQQEDSAVYLCASSLGFRGTGYNEQFFGPGTRLTVL.

This clonotype was counted at least ten times. The V and J genes are TRBV7-2 and TRBJ2-7; 8 nucleotides align to TRBD1. Germline CDR1 reads SGHTA; CDR2 reads FQGNSA. Trimming at V came to 5 bases and at J to 6 bases, leaving 9 bases not matched to a gene. The CDR3 loop spans 14 amino acids. CDR3 in amino acids: CASSPKDRAFEQYF. The CDR3 region has the DNA TGTGCCAGCAGCCCCAAGGACAGGGCCTTCGAGCAGTACTTC.

This chain joins TRBV19 and TRBJ1-1; unclear D gene. There are 13 residues in the CDR3. The V gene lost 7 bases and the J gene lost 1 base, with 10 bases spanning the gap. The germline CDR1 and CDR2 sequences are LNHDA and SQIVND (reference sequence). CDR3 sequence: CASKEGGNTEAFF. The CDR3 DNA reads TGTGCCAGTAAGGAGGGCGGGAACACTGAAGCTTTCTTT. Looking up the rest from reference TRBV19 and TRBJ1-1 gives the full variable domain: DGGITQSPKYLFRKEGQNVTLSCEQNLNHDAMYWYRQDPGQGLRLIYYSQIVNDFQKGDIAEGYSVSREKKESFPLTVTSAQKNPTAFYLCASKEGGNTEAFFGQGTRLTVV.

As concerns this clonotype: A read error may explain this, as a much larger clone is one base away. The rearrangement joins TRBV6-2 or TRBV6-3 to TRBJ1-1; D not certain. The CDR3 runs 14 residues. Looked up from germline, CDR1 is MNHEY and CDR2 is SVGEGT. The CDR3 region is CASSYGGSGTEALF. CDR3 nucleotide sequence: TGTGCCAGCAGTTACGGTGGGTCGGGCACTGAAGCTTTGTTT.